This T cell receptor beta chain was captured by sequencing in a study of human T cells and chemical hapten exposure. This clonotype turned up a few times. The total RNA was obtained from whole blood that was not fractionated. The CDR3 consists of 13 residues. CDR1 and CDR2 (germline): MNHEY, SVGAGI. V lost 5 bases and J lost 2, with 9 bases in between. Via MiXCR, TCRdb re-called the 5' RACE reads, giving one row per CDR3 protein. The data contain around 100,000 distinct CDR3 sequences, roughly a fifth of them singletons. The genes are TRBV6-5 and TRBJ1-2; D ambiguous. The receptor comes from a human donor in good health. For the CDR3, the DNA is TGTGCCAGCAGTCCTACTATAAACTATGGCTACACCTTC. The encoded protein is CASSPTINYGYTF.